These 22 T cell receptor beta chains originate from one sample sequenced in a study of blood T cell repertoires in COVID-19. Clones were sequenced by immunoSEQ multiplex PCR, and TCRdb holds only the in-frame ones, with some missing. The sample comprises roughly 250,000 clones, more than 80% of which are singletons, and around 0.87% rests with the top ten. Material: PBMCs or T cells enriched from blood (not recorded which). These receptors all stem from a man in his fifties or sixties who had been exposed to COVID-19.

In this sample, this clone turned up once. The CDR3: CSVADRQGVVEAFF. The CDR3 DNA reads as TGCAGCGTCGCAGATCGACAGGGGGTAGTTGAAGCTTTCTTT. This chain uses TRBV29-1 with TRBJ1-1; 9 bases match TRBD1. Looked up from germline, CDR1 is SQVTM and CDR2 is ANQGSEA. The CDR3 totals 14 residues. The ends lost 6 bases at V and 7 bases at J; junction bases unmatched: 12.

The chain uses TRBV18 and TRBJ1-4; D gene ambiguous. The CDR3 runs 15 residues. V gave up 4 bases and J gave up 7 bases, with 16 bases separating them. Germline V lookup: CDR1 KGHSH, CDR2 LQKENI. In DNA, the CDR3 is TGTGCCAGCTCACGGTCAGGTGGGTTCGGTGAAAAACTGTTTTTT. Amino acid sequence: CASSRSGGFGEKLFF.

V and J are TRBV15 and TRBJ2-2, with D perhaps matching TRBD1 (5 bases). This CDR3 has 16 residues. Per the germline V gene, CDR1 is LNHNV and CDR2 is YYDKDF (reference sequence). Trimming removed 1 base from V and 0 bases from J, with 9 bases in between. The CDR3 nucleotides are TGTGCCACCAGCAGAGGAACAGGTGCGAACACCGGGGAGCTGTTTTTT. Its translation is CATSRGTGANTGELFF.

The genes are TRBV9 and TRBJ1-5; D might be TRBD1 (5 bases). The V end was cut by 5 bases, the J end by 4 bases, with 16 bases between. CDR3 length: 15 amino acids. Germline loops: CDR1 SGDLS, CDR2 YYNGEE. CDR3 sequence: CASSPGGTMNQPQHF. The CDR3 region has the DNA TGTGCCAGCAGTCCCGGGGGAACAATGAATCAGCCCCAGCATTTT.

The rearrangement links TRBV2 to TRBJ2-7; 7 bases agree with TRBD2. J gave up 4 bases and V 6 bases, and 3 bases lay outside the gene matches. CDR1 is SNHLY, CDR2 FYNNEI, per germline. The length of the CDR3 is 12 residues. The CDR3 loop is CASSRLAYEQYF. The CDR3 bases are TGTGCCAGCAGCCGACTAGCTTACGAGCAGTACTTC.

This chain connects TRBV9 to TRBJ1-2; the D gene is possibly TRBD1 (6 bases). V gave up 3 bases and J gave up 5 bases, with 11 bases separating them. Germline V gene lookup returns CDR1 SGDLS and CDR2 YYNGEE. The CDR3 is 13 residues long. Here the CDR3 reads CASSATGPYGYTF. CDR3 bases: TGTGCCAGCAGCGCCACAGGGCCATATGGCTACACCTTC.

This clone was observed a single time. The chain couples TRBV6-5 to TRBJ2-1; maybe TRBD2 (6 bases). This CDR3 has 16 residues. Germline CDR1 and CDR2: MNHEY and SVGAGI. The V and J ends lost 0 bases and 5 bases respectively, with 14 bases between them. CDR3 sequence: CASSYSTGEVHNEQFF. CDR3 in DNA: TGTGCCAGCAGTTACTCGACGGGGGAAGTTCACAATGAGCAGTTCTTC.

This CDR3 is CASRKSGGRNTGELFF. CDR3 sequence (DNA): TGCGCCAGCAGAAAAAGCGGGGGACGGAACACCGGGGAGCTGTTTTTT. The chain has TRBV4-1 and TRBJ2-2; 8 nucleotides agree with TRBD2. The germline gives CDR1 MGHRA, CDR2 YSYEKL. The V gene end was trimmed by 6 bases and the J gene end by 1 base; junction bases not matched to a gene: 7. CDR3 length: 16 amino acids.

J is TRBJ1-5 and V is TRBV24-1; the D is unclear. V lost 2 bases to trimming and J lost 3 bases, with 7 bases between them. The germline V gene has CDR1 KGHDR and CDR2 SFDVKD. The CDR3 contains 14 residues. CDR3 DNA: TGTGCCACCAGTGATTACAGCCTCAATCAGCCCCAGCATTTT. This sequence encodes CATSDYSLNQPQHF.

The chain combines TRBV28 with TRBJ1-4; possibly TRBD1 for D (5 bases). Trimming removed 3 bases at V and 7 bases at J, with 12 bases between. Germline V gene lookup returns CDR1 MDHEN and CDR2 SYDVKM. The CDR3 is 14 residues long. The DNA of the CDR3 is TGTGCCAGCAGTTTCCCGGGACTTTCTGAAAAACTGTTTTTT. Translation: CASSFPGLSEKLFF.

This clone was seen once. This chain uses TRBV24-1 with TRBJ2-1; 9 bases align to TRBD1. Germline V lookup: CDR1 KGHDR, CDR2 SFDVKD. V trimming: 3 bases; J trimming: 4 bases; junction bases outside the gene matches: 6. CDR3 size: 16 residues. The CDR3 nucleotides are TGTGCCACCAGTGATAATACAGGGGGCGCATACAATGAGCAGTTCTTC. Residues: CATSDNTGGAYNEQFF.

The chain has TRBV5-5 and TRBJ1-1; a possible D gene is TRBD1 (5 bases). This CDR3 is 13 amino acids long. The ends were cut back, 2 bases at V and 4 bases at J, with 9 bases in the middle. In germline, CDR1 is SGHKS, CDR2 YYEKEE (reference sequence). As DNA, the CDR3 is TGTGCCAGCAGCTTTCAGGGATCCACTGAAGCTTTCTTT. As protein: CASSFQGSTEAFF.

The chain joins TRBV7-9 to TRBJ2-3, with TRBD1 as a possible D gene (5 bases). V lost 0 bases, J lost 3 bases, and 10 bases lay in between. The length of the CDR3 is 15 residues. The germline CDR1 and CDR2 sequences are SEHNR and FQNEAQ (reference sequence). The CDR3 is CASSLAGQGTDTQYF. The DNA of the CDR3 is TGTGCCAGCAGCTTAGCTGGGCAGGGAACAGATACGCAGTATTTT.

This clone has only a few counts. This chain connects TRBV28 to TRBJ1-5, with unresolved D. The germline V gene encodes CDR1 MDHEN and CDR2 SYDVKM. V shed 10 bases and J shed 7 bases, with 11 bases lying between them. The CDR3 consists of 11 residues. CDR3 in DNA: TGTGCCACCGCGCGCGGCCAGCCCCAGCATTTT. This gives the protein CATARGQPQHF. The full variable domain, completed using reference TRBV28 and TRBJ1-5, is DVKVTQSSRYLVKRTGEKVFLECVQDMDHENMFWYRQDPGLGLRLIYFSYDVKMKEKGDIPEGYSVSREKKERFSLILESASTNQTSMYLCATARGQPQHFGDGTRLSIL.

This chain links TRBV30 with TRBJ1-3, with D perhaps TRBD1 (6 bases). This CDR3 spans 15 amino acids. The V end lost 4 bases, the J end lost 0 bases, and 13 bases lay between the germline ends. CDR1 and CDR2 (germline): GTSNPN, SVGIG (reference sequence). For the CDR3, the DNA is TGTGCCTGGAAGACAGGCCAACTCTCTGGAAACACCATATATTTT. It is translated as CAWKTGQLSGNTIYF.

The rearrangement joins TRBV2 to TRBJ1-5; a possible D gene is TRBD1 (6 bases). Trimming took 3 bases from V and 7 from J, leaving 10 bases between them. The CDR3 loop spans 13 amino acids. CDR1 is SNHLY, CDR2 FYNNEI, per germline. CDR3 sequence (DNA): TGTGCCAGCAGTGACAGGGGACAACAGCCCCAGCATTTT. It encodes CASSDRGQQPQHF.

This clone was picked up one time. V and J are TRBV18 and TRBJ2-2; 7 bases are a match to TRBD1. Germline V gene lookup returns CDR1 KGHSH and CDR2 LQKENI. The junction had 4 bases not matched to a gene; V was cut back by 6 bases and J by 6 bases. The CDR3 contains 13 residues. The DNA of the CDR3 is TGTGCCAGCTCGACAGGGATCCCCGGGGAGCTGTTTTTT. Amino acids: CASSTGIPGELFF.

The chain recombines TRBV5-4 with TRBJ2-7; 7 bases map to TRBD1. The V gene end was trimmed by 0 bases and the J gene end by 3 bases; junction bases not matched to a gene: 6. In germline, CDR1 is SGHNT, CDR2 YYREEE (reference sequence). This CDR3 contains 15 residues. The CDR3 sequence: CASSLDLTGVYEQYF. DNA for the CDR3: TGTGCCAGCAGCTTGGATTTAACAGGGGTCTACGAGCAGTACTTC.

This chain joins TRBV19 and TRBJ1-5; TRBD1 matches at 12 bases. The V segment lost 3 bases and the J segment 6 bases; nucleotides outside the gene matches: 6. Germline CDR1 reads LNHDA; CDR2 reads SQIVND (reference sequence). The CDR3 covers 16 residues. CDR3 sequence (DNA): TGTGCCAGTAGTATGGGACGGGACAGGGGGCTTCAGCCCCAGCATTTT. It translates to CASSMGRDRGLQPQHF.

This chain links TRBV19 with TRBJ1-5; D may be TRBD1 (5 bases). In germline, CDR1 is LNHDA, CDR2 SQIVND (reference sequence). Trimming cost V 5 bases and J 4 bases, with 15 bases left between them. The CDR3 is 15 residues long. CDR3 sequence reads: CASSFLWGGNQPQHF. The CDR3 DNA reads as TGTGCCAGTAGTTTTCTGTGGGGGGGAAATCAGCCCCAGCATTTT.

The chain carries TRBV11-3 and TRBJ2-2, with 7 bases aligning to TRBD2. The V segment lost 3 bases and the J segment 6 bases; nucleotides outside the gene matches: 4. CDR1 is SGHNT, CDR2 YENEEA, per germline. This CDR3 is 14 amino acids long. The DNA of the CDR3 is TGTGCCAGCAGCTTCCGAGGGAGGGCCGGGGAGCTGTTTTTT. As protein: CASSFRGRAGELFF.

The V and J genes are TRBV7-8 and TRBJ1-5; D gene ambiguous. CDR3 size: 13 residues. V was clipped by 6 bases and J by 2 bases, with 8 bases between them. Looked up from germline, CDR1 is SGHVS and CDR2 is FQNEAQ. CDR3 amino acids: CASRPHGNQPQHF. CDR3 nucleotides: TGTGCCAGCAGGCCACACGGCAATCAGCCCCAGCATTTT.